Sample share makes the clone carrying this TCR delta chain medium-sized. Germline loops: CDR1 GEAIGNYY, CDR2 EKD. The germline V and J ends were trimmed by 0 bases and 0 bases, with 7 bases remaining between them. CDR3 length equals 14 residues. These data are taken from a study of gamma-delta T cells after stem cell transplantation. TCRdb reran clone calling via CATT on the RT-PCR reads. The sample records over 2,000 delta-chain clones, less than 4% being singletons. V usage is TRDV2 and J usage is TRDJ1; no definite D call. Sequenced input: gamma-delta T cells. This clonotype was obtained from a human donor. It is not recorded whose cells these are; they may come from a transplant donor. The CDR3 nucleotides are TGTGCCTGTGACACCGTGGAGTACACCGATAAACTCATCTTT. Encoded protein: CACDTVEYTDKLIF.